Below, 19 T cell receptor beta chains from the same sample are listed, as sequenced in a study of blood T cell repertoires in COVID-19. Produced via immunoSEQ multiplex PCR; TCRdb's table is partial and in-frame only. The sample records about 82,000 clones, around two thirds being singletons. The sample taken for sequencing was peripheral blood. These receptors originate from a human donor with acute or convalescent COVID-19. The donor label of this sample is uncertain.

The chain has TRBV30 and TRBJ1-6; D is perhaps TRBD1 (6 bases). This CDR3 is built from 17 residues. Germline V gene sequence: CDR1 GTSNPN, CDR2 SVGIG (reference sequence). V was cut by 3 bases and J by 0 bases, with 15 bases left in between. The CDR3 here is CAWRFGTLSSYNSPLHF. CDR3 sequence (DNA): TGTGCCTGGAGGTTCGGGACACTGAGCTCCTATAATTCACCCCTCCACTTT. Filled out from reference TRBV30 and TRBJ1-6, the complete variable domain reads SQTIHQWPATLVQPVGSPLSLECTVEGTSNPNLYWYRQAAGRGLQLLFYSVGIGQISSEVPQNLSASRPQDRQFILSSKKLLLSDSGFYLCAWRFGTLSSYNSPLHFGNGTRLTVT.

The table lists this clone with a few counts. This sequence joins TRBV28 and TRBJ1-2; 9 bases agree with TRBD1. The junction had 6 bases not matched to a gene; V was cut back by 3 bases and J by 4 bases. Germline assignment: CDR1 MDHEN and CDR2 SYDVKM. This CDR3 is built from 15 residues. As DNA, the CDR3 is TGTGCCAGCAGTTTCCGGGACAGGGCTATCTATGGCTACACCTTC. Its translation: CASSFRDRAIYGYTF.

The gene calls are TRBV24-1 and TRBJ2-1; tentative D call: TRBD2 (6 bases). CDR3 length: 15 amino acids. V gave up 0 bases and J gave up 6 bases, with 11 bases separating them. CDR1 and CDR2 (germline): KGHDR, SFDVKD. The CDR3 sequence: CATSDLKGSGNEQFF. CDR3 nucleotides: TGTGCCACCAGTGATTTGAAAGGTAGCGGCAATGAGCAGTTCTTC.

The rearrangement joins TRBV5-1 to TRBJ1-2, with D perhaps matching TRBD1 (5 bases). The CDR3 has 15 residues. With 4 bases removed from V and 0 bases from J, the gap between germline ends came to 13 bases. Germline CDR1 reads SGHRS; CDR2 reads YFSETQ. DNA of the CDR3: TGCGCCAGCAGCCCGACGGGGGAGACTAACTATGGCTACACCTTC. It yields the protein CASSPTGETNYGYTF.

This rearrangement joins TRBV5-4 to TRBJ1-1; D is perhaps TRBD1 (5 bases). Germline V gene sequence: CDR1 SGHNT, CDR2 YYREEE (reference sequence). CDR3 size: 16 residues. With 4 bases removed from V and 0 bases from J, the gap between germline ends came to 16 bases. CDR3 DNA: TGTGCCAGCAGCCCAGGGTCTGGGTACATGAACACTGAAGCTTTCTTT. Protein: CASSPGSGYMNTEAFF.

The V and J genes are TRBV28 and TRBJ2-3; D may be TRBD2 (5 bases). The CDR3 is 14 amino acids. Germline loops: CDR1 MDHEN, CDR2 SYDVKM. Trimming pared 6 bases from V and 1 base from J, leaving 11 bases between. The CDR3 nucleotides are TGTGCCAGCAGACCTACTAGGCGCACAGATACGCAGTATTTT. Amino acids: CASRPTRRTDTQYF.

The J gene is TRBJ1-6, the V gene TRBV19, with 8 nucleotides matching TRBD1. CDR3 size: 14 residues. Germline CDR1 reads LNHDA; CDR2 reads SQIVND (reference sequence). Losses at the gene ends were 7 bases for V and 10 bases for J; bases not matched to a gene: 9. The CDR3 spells CASTRQGNSSPLHF. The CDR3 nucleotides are TGTGCCAGTACTCGACAGGGGAATTCATCACCCCTCCACTTT.

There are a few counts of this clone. In DNA form, the CDR3 reads TGTGCCAGCAGGGGGGAGGTCACCGGGGAGCTGTTTTTT. Protein product: CASRGEVTGELFF. This sequence joins TRBV2 and TRBJ2-2; D perhaps matches TRBD2 (6 bases). Germline CDR1 SNHLY, CDR2 FYNNEI. V was pared by 6 bases and J by 4 bases, with 9 bases between. This CDR3 is 13 amino acids long.

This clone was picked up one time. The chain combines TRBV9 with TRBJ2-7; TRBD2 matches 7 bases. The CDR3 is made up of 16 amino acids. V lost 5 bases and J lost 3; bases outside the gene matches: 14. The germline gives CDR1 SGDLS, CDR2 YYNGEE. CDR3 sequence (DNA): TGTGCCAGCAGTCTTAACCCTAGCGGCCCACACTACGAGCAGTACTTC. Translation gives CASSLNPSGPHYEQYF.

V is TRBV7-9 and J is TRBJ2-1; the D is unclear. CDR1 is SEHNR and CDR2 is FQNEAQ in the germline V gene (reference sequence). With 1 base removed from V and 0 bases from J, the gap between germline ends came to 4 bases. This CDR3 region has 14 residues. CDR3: CASSLVLSYNEQFF. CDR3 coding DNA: TGTGCCAGCAGCTTAGTTCTCTCCTACAATGAGCAGTTCTTC.

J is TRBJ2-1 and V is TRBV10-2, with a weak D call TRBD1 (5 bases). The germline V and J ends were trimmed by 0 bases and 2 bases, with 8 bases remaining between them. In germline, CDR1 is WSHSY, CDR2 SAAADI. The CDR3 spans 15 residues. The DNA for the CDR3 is TGCGCCAGCAGTGAGTCGACAGCAGCCTACAATGAGCAGTTCTTC. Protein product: CASSESTAAYNEQFF.

The CDR3 region has the DNA TGTGCCAGCAGTCGGGACTCCTCGGGGACCCAGTACTTC. Protein: CASSRDSSGTQYF. The chain employs TRBV12-3 or TRBV12-4 and TRBJ2-5; the D gene is possibly TRBD2 (6 bases). The CDR3 loop spans 13 amino acids. With 5 bases removed from V and 7 bases from J, the gap between germline ends came to 14 bases.

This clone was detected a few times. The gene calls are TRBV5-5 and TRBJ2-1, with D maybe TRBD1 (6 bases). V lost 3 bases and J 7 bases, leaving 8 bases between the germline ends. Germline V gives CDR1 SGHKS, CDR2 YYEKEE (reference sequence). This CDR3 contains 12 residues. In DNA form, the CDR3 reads TGTGCCAGCAGCTCAGGGGTAAATGAGCAGTTCTTC. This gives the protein CASSSGVNEQFF.

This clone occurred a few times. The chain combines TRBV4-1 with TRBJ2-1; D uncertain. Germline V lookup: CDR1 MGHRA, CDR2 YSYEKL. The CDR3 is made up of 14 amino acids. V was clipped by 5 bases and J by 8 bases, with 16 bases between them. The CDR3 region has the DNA TGCGCCAGCAGCTACTACAATATAGTGGATGAGCAGTTCTTC. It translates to CASSYYNIVDEQFF.

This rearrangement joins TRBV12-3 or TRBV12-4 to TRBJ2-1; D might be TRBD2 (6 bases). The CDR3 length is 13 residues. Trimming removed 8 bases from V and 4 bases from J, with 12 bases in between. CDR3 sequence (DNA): TGTGCCAGCCTACGGGACTCTTACAATGAGCAGTTCTTC. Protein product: CASLRDSYNEQFF.

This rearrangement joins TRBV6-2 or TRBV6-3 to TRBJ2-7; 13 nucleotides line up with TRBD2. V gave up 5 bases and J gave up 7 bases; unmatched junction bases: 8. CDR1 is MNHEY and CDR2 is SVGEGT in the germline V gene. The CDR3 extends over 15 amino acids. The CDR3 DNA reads TGTGCCAGCAGTGACGGACTAGCGGGAGTTTGGGAGCAGTACTTC. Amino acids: CASSDGLAGVWEQYF.

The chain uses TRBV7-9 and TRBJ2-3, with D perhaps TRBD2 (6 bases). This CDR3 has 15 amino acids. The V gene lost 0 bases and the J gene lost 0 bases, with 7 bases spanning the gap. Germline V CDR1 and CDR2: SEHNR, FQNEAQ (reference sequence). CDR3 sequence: CASSLAGGSTDTQYF. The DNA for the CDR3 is TGTGCCAGCAGCTTAGCGGGAGGCAGCACAGATACGCAGTATTTT.

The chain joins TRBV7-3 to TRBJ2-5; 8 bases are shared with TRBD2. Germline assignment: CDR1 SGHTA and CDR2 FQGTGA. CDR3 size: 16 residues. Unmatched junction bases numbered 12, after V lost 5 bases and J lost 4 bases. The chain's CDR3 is CASSPGGGPGIETQYF. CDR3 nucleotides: TGTGCCAGCAGCCCCGGGGGGGGGCCGGGTATAGAGACCCAGTACTTC.

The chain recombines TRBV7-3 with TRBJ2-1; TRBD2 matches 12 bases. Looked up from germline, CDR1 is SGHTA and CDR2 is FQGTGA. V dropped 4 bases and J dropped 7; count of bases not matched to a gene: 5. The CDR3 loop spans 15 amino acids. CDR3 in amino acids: CASSSLAGGGNEQFF. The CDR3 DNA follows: TGTGCCAGCAGCTCCCTAGCGGGAGGGGGGAATGAGCAGTTCTTC. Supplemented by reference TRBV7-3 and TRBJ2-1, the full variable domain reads GAGVSQTPSNKVTEKGKYVELRCDPISGHTALYWYRQSLGQGPEFLIYFQGTGAADDSGLPNDRFFAVRPEGSVSTLKIQRTERGDSAVYLCASSSLAGGGNEQFFGPGTRLTVL.